This T cell receptor (beta chain) is drawn from a study of OX40 agonist ivuxolimab in advanced cancers. In the study overall: Partial responses were achieved by three patients: one hepatocellular carcinoma, two cutaneous melanoma.

Measured with immunoSEQ multiplex PCR; TCRdb has only the in-frame clones, and not every one. The sample lists about 71,000 clones, roughly 77% seen once, with about 5% in the top ten. Comment on this clone: What it binds is not known.

Study-wide points: CD8+ T cells were the subset that, on average, had more expanded clones than CD4+.

Trimming left V 1 base short and J 5 bases short, with 13 bases between. CDR1 and CDR2 from the germline V gene are SGHRS and YFSETQ. This CDR3 has 15 amino acids. The chain recombines TRBV5-1 with TRBJ2-1, with TRBD1 as a possible D gene (6 bases). The specimen was CD4+ or CD8+ T cells sorted from blood, collected in a trial of the OX40 agonist ivuxolimab. This sequence was found in an adult with an advanced solid tumor such as melanoma, head and neck, liver or kidney cancer. The CDR3 sequence: CASSLLGGRDNEQFF. Here the CDR3 DNA reads TGCGCCAGCAGCTTGCTTGGGGGCCGAGACAATGAGCAGTTCTTC.